The 11 T cell receptor beta chains presented below share a single source sample, sequenced in a study of blood T cell repertoires in COVID-19. The protocol was immunoSEQ multiplex PCR, while the TCRdb copy is restricted to in-frame clones and leaves out a portion. The sample contains approximately 250,000 clones, roughly 86% of which appear only once. Source material: peripheral blood. The receptors shown here come from a woman aged 55 to 70 who had recovered from COVID-19.

The chain is built from TRBV12-3 or TRBV12-4 and TRBJ2-1; perhaps TRBD1 as D (5 bases). V lost 6 bases and J lost 9, with 12 bases in between. This CDR3 has 12 residues. CDR3: CASSPPGIEQFF. For the CDR3, the DNA is TGTGCCAGCAGCCCCCCAGGGATTGAGCAGTTCTTC.

The chain is built from TRBV5-1 and TRBJ2-1, with D maybe TRBD2 (7 bases). V was pared by 2 bases and J by 5 bases, with 14 bases between. CDR1 is SGHRS and CDR2 is YFSETQ in the germline V gene. This CDR3 is built from 15 residues. The CDR3 sequence is CASSFRGGANNEQFF. The CDR3 DNA reads as TGCGCCAGCAGCTTTAGGGGGGGTGCGAACAATGAGCAGTTCTTC. Complete variable domain (other parts from reference TRBV5-1 and TRBJ2-1): KAGVTQTPRYLIKTRGQQVTLSCSPISGHRSVSWYQQTPGQGLQFLFEYFSETQRNKGNFPGRFSGRQFSNSRSEMNVSTLELGDSALYLCASSFRGGANNEQFFGPGTRLTVL.

This chain uses TRBV19 with TRBJ2-7, with 7 bases identical to TRBD2. The CDR3 extends over 16 amino acids. The germline gives CDR1 LNHDA, CDR2 SQIVND (reference sequence). The V gene end was trimmed by 1 base and the J gene end by 3 bases; junction bases not matched to a gene: 9. The CDR3 nucleotides read TGTGCCAGTAGTATAGCCTTGACTAGCCCTCTCTACGAGCAGTACTTC. Residues: CASSIALTSPLYEQYF.

This chain links TRBV15 with TRBJ2-7; TRBD1 matches 9 bases. The junction had 4 bases not matched to a gene; V was cut back by 0 bases and J by 13 bases. CDR1 is LNHNV and CDR2 is YYDKDF in the germline V gene (reference sequence). This CDR3 contains 12 residues. CDR3 amino acids: CATSRDRDRAYF. The CDR3 nucleotides read TGTGCCACCAGCAGAGACAGGGACAGGGCTTACTTC.

The chain uses TRBV28 and TRBJ2-7; 9 bases line up with TRBD1. CDR3 length: 13 residues. V lost 8 bases to trimming and J lost 4 bases; unmatched junction nucleotides: 6. Germline lookup yields CDR1 MDHEN and CDR2 SYDVKM. CDR3 DNA: TGTGCCAGCTTTGGACAGGGGACTTACGAGCAGTACTTC. Translation: CASFGQGTYEQYF.

The chain combines TRBV6-2 or TRBV6-3 with TRBJ2-5, with 9 bases fitting TRBD2. Trimming cost V 2 bases and J 1 base; bases outside gene matches: 5. The CDR3 covers 16 residues. In germline, CDR1 is MNHEY, CDR2 SVGEGT. The CDR3 sequence: CASSYNAGGFQETQYF. CDR3 DNA: TGTGCCAGCAGTTACAATGCGGGGGGGTTCCAAGAGACCCAGTACTTC.

The chain carries TRBV27 and TRBJ1-6; D is uncertain. The V end was cut by 6 bases, the J end by 1 base, with 10 bases between. There are 15 residues in the CDR3. Germline-derived CDR1 and CDR2 are MNHEY and SMNVEV (reference sequence). The CDR3 DNA reads as TGTGCCAGCAGCCCCTTTAGTTCCTATAATTCACCCCTCCACTTT. It encodes CASSPFSSYNSPLHF.

This clone was counted once. The V and J genes are TRBV6-9 and TRBJ1-2; tentative D call: TRBD1 (6 bases). From germline, CDR1 is MNHGY and CDR2 SVAAGI. V shed 6 bases and J shed 7 bases, with 15 bases lying between them. This CDR3 has 13 amino acids. The CDR3 spells CASRWTVPGGYTF. CDR3 DNA sequence: TGTGCCAGCAGGTGGACAGTCCCGGGTGGCTACACCTTC.

This clone was observed a handful of times. V gene TRBV4-2 combines with J gene TRBJ1-6, with 9 bases that match TRBD1. This CDR3 comprises 15 residues. J was trimmed by 8 bases and V by 2 bases; bases with no gene match: 4. CDR1 LGHNA and CDR2 YNFKEQ come from the germline V gene. The CDR3 DNA reads as TGTGCCAGCAGCCAACCACAGGGGGCGGATTCACCCCTCCACTTT. Residues: CASSQPQGADSPLHF.

The gene calls are TRBV25-1 and TRBJ1-3, with TRBD1 identical over 8 bases. After removal of 4 bases from V and 2 bases from J, the junction contained 4 bases not matched to a gene. The germline V gene encodes CDR1 MGHDK and CDR2 SYGVNS. This CDR3 region has 15 residues. The CDR3 is CASSAGQGAGNTIYF. CDR3 nucleotides: TGTGCCAGCAGTGCAGGACAGGGCGCTGGAAACACCATATATTTT.

This sequence joins TRBV7-2 and TRBJ1-6; no definite D call. Germline loops: CDR1 SGHTA, CDR2 FQGNSA. This CDR3 is built from 16 residues. V was clipped by 0 bases and J by 5 bases, with 11 bases between them. For the CDR3, the DNA is TGTGCCAGCAGCTTAGCGAGCCGGACTAATAATTCACCCCTCCACTTT. Translation gives CASSLASRTNNSPLHF.